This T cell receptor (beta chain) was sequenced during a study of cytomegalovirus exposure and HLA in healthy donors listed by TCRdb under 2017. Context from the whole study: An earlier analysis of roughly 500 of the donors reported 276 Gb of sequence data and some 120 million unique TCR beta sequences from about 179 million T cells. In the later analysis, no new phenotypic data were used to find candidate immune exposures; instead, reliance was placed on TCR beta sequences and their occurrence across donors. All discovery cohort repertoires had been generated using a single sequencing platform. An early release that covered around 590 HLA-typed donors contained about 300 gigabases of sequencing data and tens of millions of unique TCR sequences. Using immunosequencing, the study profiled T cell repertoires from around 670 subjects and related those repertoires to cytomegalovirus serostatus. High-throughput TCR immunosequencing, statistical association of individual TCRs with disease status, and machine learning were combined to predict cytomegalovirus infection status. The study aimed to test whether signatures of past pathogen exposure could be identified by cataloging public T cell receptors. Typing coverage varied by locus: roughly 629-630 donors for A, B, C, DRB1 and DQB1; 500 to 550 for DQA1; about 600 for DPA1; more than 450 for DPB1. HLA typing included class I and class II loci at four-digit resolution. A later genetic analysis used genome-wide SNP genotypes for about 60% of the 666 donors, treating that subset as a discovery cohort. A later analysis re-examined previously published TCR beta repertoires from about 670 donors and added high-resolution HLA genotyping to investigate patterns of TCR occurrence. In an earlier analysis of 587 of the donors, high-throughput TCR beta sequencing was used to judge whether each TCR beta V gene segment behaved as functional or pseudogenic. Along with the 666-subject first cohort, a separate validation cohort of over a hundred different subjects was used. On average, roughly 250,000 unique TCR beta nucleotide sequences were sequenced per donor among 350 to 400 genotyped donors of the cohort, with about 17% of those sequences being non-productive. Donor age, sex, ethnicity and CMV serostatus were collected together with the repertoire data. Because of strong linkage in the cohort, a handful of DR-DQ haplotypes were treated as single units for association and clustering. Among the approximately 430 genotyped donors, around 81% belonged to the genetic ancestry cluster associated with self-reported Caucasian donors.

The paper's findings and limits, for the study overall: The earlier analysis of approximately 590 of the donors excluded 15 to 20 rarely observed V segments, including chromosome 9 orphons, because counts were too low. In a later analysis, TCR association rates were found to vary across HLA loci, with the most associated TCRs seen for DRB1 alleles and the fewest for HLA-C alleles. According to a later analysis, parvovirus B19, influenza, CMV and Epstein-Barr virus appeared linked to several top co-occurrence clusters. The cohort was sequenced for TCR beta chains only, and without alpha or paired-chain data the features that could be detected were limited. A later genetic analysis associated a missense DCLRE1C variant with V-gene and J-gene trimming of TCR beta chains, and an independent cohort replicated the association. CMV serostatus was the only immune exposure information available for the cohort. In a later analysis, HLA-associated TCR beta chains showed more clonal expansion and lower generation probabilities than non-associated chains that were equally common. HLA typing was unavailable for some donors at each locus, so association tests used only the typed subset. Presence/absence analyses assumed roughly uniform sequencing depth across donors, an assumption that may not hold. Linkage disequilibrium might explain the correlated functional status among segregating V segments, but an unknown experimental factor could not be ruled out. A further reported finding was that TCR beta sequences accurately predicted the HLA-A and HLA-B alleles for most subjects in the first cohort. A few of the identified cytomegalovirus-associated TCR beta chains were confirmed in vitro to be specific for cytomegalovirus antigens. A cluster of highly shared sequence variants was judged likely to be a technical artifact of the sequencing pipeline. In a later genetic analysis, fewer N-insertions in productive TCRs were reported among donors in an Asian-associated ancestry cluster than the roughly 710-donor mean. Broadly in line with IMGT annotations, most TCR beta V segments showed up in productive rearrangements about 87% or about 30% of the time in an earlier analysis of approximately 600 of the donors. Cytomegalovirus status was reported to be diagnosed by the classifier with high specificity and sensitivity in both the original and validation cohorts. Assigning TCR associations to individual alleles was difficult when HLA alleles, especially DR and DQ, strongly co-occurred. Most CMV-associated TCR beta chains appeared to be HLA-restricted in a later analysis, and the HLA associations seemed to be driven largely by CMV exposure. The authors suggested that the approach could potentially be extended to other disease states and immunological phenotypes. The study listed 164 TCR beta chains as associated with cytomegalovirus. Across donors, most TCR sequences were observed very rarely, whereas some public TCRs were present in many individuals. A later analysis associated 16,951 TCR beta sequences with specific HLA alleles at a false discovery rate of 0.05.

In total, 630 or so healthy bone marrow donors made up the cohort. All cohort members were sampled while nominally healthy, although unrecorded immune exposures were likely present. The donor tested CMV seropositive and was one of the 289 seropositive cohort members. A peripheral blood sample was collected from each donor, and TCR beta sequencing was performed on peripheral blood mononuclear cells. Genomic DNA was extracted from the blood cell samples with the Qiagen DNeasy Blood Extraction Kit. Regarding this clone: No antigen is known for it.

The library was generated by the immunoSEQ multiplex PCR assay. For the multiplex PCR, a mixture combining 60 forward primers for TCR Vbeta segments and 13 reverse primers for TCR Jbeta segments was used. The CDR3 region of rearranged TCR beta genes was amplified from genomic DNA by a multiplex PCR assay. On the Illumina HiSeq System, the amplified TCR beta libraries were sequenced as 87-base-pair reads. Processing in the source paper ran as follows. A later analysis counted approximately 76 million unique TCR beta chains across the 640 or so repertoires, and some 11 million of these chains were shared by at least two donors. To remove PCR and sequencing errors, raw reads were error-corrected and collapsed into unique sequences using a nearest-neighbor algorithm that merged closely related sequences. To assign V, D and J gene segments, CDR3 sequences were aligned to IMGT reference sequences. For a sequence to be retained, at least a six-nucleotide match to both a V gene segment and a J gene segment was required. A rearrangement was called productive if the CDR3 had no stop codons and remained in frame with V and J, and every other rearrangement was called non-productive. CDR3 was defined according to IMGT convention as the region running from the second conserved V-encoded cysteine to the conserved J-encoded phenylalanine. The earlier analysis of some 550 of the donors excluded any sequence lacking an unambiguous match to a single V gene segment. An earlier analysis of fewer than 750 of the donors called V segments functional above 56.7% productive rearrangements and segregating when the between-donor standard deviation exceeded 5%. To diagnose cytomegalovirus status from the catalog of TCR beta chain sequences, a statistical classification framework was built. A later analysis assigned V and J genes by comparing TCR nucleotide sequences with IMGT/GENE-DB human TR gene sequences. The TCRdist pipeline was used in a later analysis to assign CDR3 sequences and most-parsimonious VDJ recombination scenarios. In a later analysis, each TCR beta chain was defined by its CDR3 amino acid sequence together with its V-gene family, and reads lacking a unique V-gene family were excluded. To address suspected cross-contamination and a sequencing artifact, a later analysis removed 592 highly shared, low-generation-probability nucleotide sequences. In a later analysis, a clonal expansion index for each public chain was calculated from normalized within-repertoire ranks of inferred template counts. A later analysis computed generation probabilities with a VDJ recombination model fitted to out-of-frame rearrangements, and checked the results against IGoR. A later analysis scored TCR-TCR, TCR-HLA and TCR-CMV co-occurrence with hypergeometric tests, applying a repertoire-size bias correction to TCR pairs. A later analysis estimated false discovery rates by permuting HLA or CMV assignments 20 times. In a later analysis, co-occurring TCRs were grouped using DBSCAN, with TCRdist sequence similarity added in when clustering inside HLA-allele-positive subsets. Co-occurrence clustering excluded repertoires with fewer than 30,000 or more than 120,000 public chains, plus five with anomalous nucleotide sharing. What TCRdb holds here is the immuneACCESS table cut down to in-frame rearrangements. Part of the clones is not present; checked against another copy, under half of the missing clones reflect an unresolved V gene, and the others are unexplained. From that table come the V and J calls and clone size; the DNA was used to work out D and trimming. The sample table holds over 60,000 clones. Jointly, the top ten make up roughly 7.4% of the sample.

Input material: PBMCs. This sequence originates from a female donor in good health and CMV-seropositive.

The nucleotides are TGCGCCAGCAGCCAAGATGGGGGCAGGGACCCCGGGGAGCTGTTTTTT. Its coded protein is CASSQDGGRDPGELFF. The chain links TRBV4-3 with TRBJ2-2; TRBD1 could be the D gene, as 6 bases match. From the germline V gene, CDR1 is LGHNA and CDR2 is YSLEER. V is cut by 0 bases and J by 6 bases, and the space between the germline ends is 14 bases. The CDR3 holds 16 amino acids from the cysteine to the phenylalanine. Solely the CDR3 DNA is kept, with 48 bases framed from the first base.